Below, 29 T cell receptor beta chains from the same sample are listed, as sequenced in a study of graft-versus-host responses after intestinal transplantation. These TCRs are of unknown antigen specificity. The repertoire was sequenced with immunoSEQ multiplex PCR; TCRdb's copy has only in-frame clones and lacks some. The profile shows about 100,000 clones, 75% to 95% of them singletons. This sample comprised unstimulated CD4+ T cells sorted from spleen or lymph node cells, obtained before transplant. These receptors were obtained from a human donor who was the organ donor for an intestinal transplant.

The table lists this clone with a few counts. This chain connects TRBV5-4 to TRBJ1-3, with D perhaps TRBD1 (5 bases). Germline-derived CDR1 and CDR2 are SGHNT and YYREEE (reference sequence). The length of the CDR3 is 15 residues. Trimming took off 0 bases at V and 0 bases at J, with 7 bases between the two ends. The CDR3 DNA reads as TGTGCCAGCAGCTTGGGACAGATCTCTGGAAACACCATATATTTT. Translated, it gives CASSLGQISGNTIYF.

The rearrangement joins TRBV5-1 to TRBJ2-2, with D maybe TRBD2 (6 bases). The V end was cut by 2 bases, the J end by 0 bases, with 17 bases between. Germline lookup yields CDR1 SGHRS and CDR2 YFSETQ. The CDR3 runs 18 residues. The CDR3 spells CASSFLRGGTSNTGELFF. CDR3 DNA: TGCGCCAGCAGCTTCTTAAGAGGAGGGACTTCGAACACCGGGGAGCTGTTTTTT.

The CDR3 protein is CASSTRQGNYEQYF. CDR3 bases: TGTGCCAGTAGTACTCGACAGGGCAACTACGAGCAGTACTTC. The chain combines TRBV19 with TRBJ2-5, with 7 bases identical to TRBD1. Near its end, the DNA agrees better with TRBJ2-7, so the J call may be wrong. This CDR3 has 14 residues. The germline gives CDR1 LNHDA, CDR2 SQIVND (reference sequence).

The chain joins TRBV6-5 to TRBJ1-2; D gene uncertain. Trimming removed 2 bases at V and 5 bases at J, with 15 bases between. Germline values: CDR1 MNHEY, CDR2 SVGAGI. This CDR3 spans 15 amino acids. This CDR3 is CASSYAPLSRYGYTF. CDR3 sequence (DNA): TGTGCCAGCAGTTACGCCCCTCTGTCTAGATATGGCTACACCTTC.

Only one count was recorded for this clone. V gene TRBV27 combines with J gene TRBJ1-1, with D possibly being TRBD1 (5 bases). The ends were cut back, 3 bases at V and 3 bases at J, with 14 bases in the middle. The CDR3 extends over 15 amino acids. The germline CDR1 and CDR2 sequences are MNHEY and SMNVEV (reference sequence). CDR3 sequence reads: CASSLRVAGDTEAFF. For the CDR3, the DNA is TGTGCCAGCAGTTTGAGGGTCGCGGGGGACACTGAAGCTTTCTTT.

This clone was counted once. The chain has TRBV2 and TRBJ2-5; D call uncertain. Per germline, CDR1 SNHLY and CDR2 FYNNEI. Trimming took off 5 bases at V and 5 bases at J, with 6 bases between the two ends. The CDR3 length is 11 residues. CDR3 DNA: TGTGCCAGCAGTCTGAGGGAGACCCAGTACTTC. Residues: CASSLRETQYF.

This sequence joins TRBV6-5 and TRBJ2-7; 8 bases match TRBD1. Trimming cost V 6 bases and J 1 base; bases outside gene matches: 8. The germline CDR1 and CDR2 sequences are MNHEY and SVGAGI. This CDR3 has 15 amino acids. CDR3 sequence: CASRSNRGASYEQYF. The DNA for the CDR3 is TGTGCCAGCAGGTCCAACAGGGGGGCATCCTACGAGCAGTACTTC.

The chain is built from TRBV4-2 and TRBJ1-3, with D unclear. V lost 0 bases and J lost 0, with 12 bases in between. This CDR3 comprises 17 residues. Germline lookup yields CDR1 LGHNA and CDR2 YNFKEQ. The CDR3 nucleotides read TGTGCCAGCAGCCAAGATGTCGACACTTACTCTGGAAACACCATATATTTT. Protein sequence: CASSQDVDTYSGNTIYF.

The rearrangement links TRBV6-5 to TRBJ1-5; 7 bases fit TRBD1. Germline CDR1 reads MNHEY; CDR2 reads SVGAGI. With 6 bases clipped from V and 9 bases from J, the junction kept 11 bases outside the gene matches. The CDR3 runs to 14 residues. In DNA, the CDR3 is TGTGCCAGCAGGGTGGGACAGCCCAATGGGCCCCAGCATTTT. Encoded protein: CASRVGQPNGPQHF.

The chain uses TRBV4-1 and TRBJ2-7, with a possible D match to TRBD1 (5 bases). V lost 4 bases and J 3 bases, leaving 16 bases between the germline ends. This CDR3 has 15 residues. Germline-derived CDR1 and CDR2 are MGHRA and YSYEKL. CDR3 DNA: TGCGCCAGCAGCCCCCGAGGTGACAGTTACTACGAGCAGTACTTC. Its translation is CASSPRGDSYYEQYF.

The chain recombines TRBV19 with TRBJ1-5; D is unclear. Germline V gene data show CDR1 as LNHDA and CDR2 as SQIVND (reference sequence). V lost 1 base, J lost 3 bases, and 7 bases lay in between. The CDR3 is 14 residues long. The DNA for the CDR3 is TGTGCCAGTAGTATAGGACGGGACAATCAGCCCCAGCATTTT. This encodes CASSIGRDNQPQHF.

The V gene is TRBV7-3, the J gene TRBJ1-1; weak D call: TRBD1 (6 bases). With 4 bases removed from V and 1 base from J, the gap between germline ends came to 7 bases. The CDR3 is made up of 13 amino acids. From germline, CDR1 is SGHTA and CDR2 FQGTGA. CDR3 DNA sequence: TGTGCCAGCAGCTCGGACAGGAACACTGAAGCTTTCTTT. Translation: CASSSDRNTEAFF.

The chain recombines TRBV7-2 with TRBJ2-7, with TRBD1 matching over 9 bases. Germline V CDR1 and CDR2: SGHTA, FQGNSA. The V segment lost 0 bases and the J segment 2 bases; nucleotides outside the gene matches: 2. The CDR3 has 15 residues. CDR3 sequence (DNA): TGTGCCAGCAGCTTAGCCGGGACAGGGCCCTACGAGCAGTACTTC. It yields the protein CASSLAGTGPYEQYF.

The rearrangement links TRBV2 to TRBJ2-7; the D is unclear. Germline loops: CDR1 SNHLY, CDR2 FYNNEI. The V end lost 4 bases, the J end lost 4 bases, and 11 bases lay between the germline ends. There are 13 residues in the CDR3. CDR3 amino acids: CASSVVYRYEQYF. The CDR3 DNA reads as TGTGCCAGCAGTGTAGTCTACCGATACGAGCAGTACTTC.

The V and J genes are TRBV5-1 and TRBJ2-1; 11 bases fit TRBD1. The germline V gene has CDR1 SGHRS and CDR2 YFSETQ. J lost 10 bases, V lost 4 bases, and 1 base had no gene match. The CDR3 totals 12 residues. The DNA for the CDR3 is TGCGCCAGCAGCGGGACAGGGGGAGAGCAGTTCTTC. This sequence encodes CASSGTGGEQFF.

CDR3 sequence (DNA): TGTGCCAGCAGCTTAGATGAGGACTACGAGCAGTACTTC. Protein product: CASSLDEDYEQYF. The chain carries TRBV7-9 and TRBJ2-5; D is ambiguous. The J call could be wrong; TRBJ2-7 is a better fit for the DNA end. This CDR3 is built from 13 residues. The germline gives CDR1 SEHNR, CDR2 FQNEAQ (reference sequence).

The J gene is TRBJ2-3, the V gene TRBV9; TRBD2 agrees at 14 bases. Germline V CDR1 and CDR2: SGDLS, YYNGEE. Trimming cost V 5 bases and J 5 bases; bases outside gene matches: 7. This CDR3 has 16 residues. CDR3 protein: CASSRGLAGAGDTQYF. CDR3 nucleotides: TGTGCCAGCAGTCGGGGACTAGCGGGGGCAGGAGATACGCAGTATTTT.

V is TRBV4-1 and J is TRBJ2-7; D is uncertain. Germline V gives CDR1 MGHRA, CDR2 YSYEKL. The length of the CDR3 is 16 residues. Trimming pared 1 base from V and 0 bases from J, leaving 13 bases between. CDR3 DNA: TGCGCCAGCAGCCAAGCAGACGGAGCTAGCTCCTACGAGCAGTACTTC. Translating it yields CASSQADGASSYEQYF.

The chain uses TRBV7-2 and TRBJ1-1; D unclear. The germline gives CDR1 SGHTA, CDR2 FQGNSA. CDR3 size: 13 residues. V lost 1 base, J lost 9 bases, and 12 bases lay in between. The CDR3 sequence: CASSLEFAGKAFF. In nucleotides, the CDR3 is TGTGCCAGCAGCTTAGAATTCGCGGGAAAAGCTTTCTTT.

This chain uses TRBV4-1 with TRBJ2-3; tentative D call: TRBD2 (5 bases). Germline lookup yields CDR1 MGHRA and CDR2 YSYEKL. The V and J ends lost 4 bases and 2 bases respectively, with 10 bases between them. The CDR3 runs to 14 residues. The CDR3 loop is CASSPLELTDTQYF. The CDR3 DNA sequence: TGCGCCAGCAGCCCACTAGAACTCACAGATACGCAGTATTTT.

The chain has TRBV19 and TRBJ2-1, with 8 positions matching TRBD1. V lost 5 bases, J lost 9 bases, and 9 bases stayed unmatched. The CDR3 has 14 residues. Germline lookup yields CDR1 LNHDA and CDR2 SQIVND (reference sequence). The CDR3, as DNA: TGTGCCAGTAGTCCGACAGGGGTTAGGAGTGAGCAGTTCTTC. It codes for CASSPTGVRSEQFF.

This clone was counted once. The CDR3 loop reads CASSPERQKSKETQYF. DNA for the CDR3: TGTGCCAGCTCACCCGAACGCCAAAAGAGCAAAGAGACCCAGTACTTC. The J gene is TRBJ2-5, the V gene TRBV18; the D is unclear. The V gene lost 3 bases and the J gene lost 3 bases, with 17 bases spanning the gap. CDR3 length equals 16 residues. CDR1 is KGHSH and CDR2 is LQKENI in the germline V gene.

The chain combines TRBV6-6 with TRBJ1-6, with TRBD1 matching over 8 bases. Germline CDR1 is MNHNY and CDR2 is SVGAGI (reference sequence). Trimming removed 2 bases from V and 10 bases from J; junction bases left unmatched: 7. The CDR3 runs to 15 residues. This chain's CDR3 is CASSYAGQGASPLHF. Here the CDR3 DNA reads TGTGCCAGCAGTTACGCTGGACAGGGTGCCTCACCCCTCCACTTT.

V is TRBV2 and J is TRBJ1-2, with 7 bases lining up with TRBD1. Per germline, CDR1 SNHLY and CDR2 FYNNEI. V was clipped by 2 bases and J by 6 bases; unmatched bases: 9. The CDR3 runs to 15 residues. The CDR3 is CASSEWFRQGDGYTF. DNA for the CDR3: TGTGCCAGCAGTGAATGGTTCCGACAGGGTGATGGCTACACCTTC. The whole variable domain, filled in from reference TRBV2 and TRBJ1-2, reads EPEVTQTPSHQVTQMGQEVILRCVPISNHLYFYWYRQILGQKVEFLVSFYNNEISEKSEIFDDQFSVERPDGSNFTLKIRSTKLEDSAMYFCASSEWFRQGDGYTFGSGTRLTVV.

This clone turned up a few times. V gene TRBV28 combines with J gene TRBJ1-5; no definite D call. Trimming stripped 6 bases from V and 3 bases from J, with 15 bases between. The germline V gene encodes CDR1 MDHEN and CDR2 SYDVKM. CDR3 length equals 15 residues. DNA for the CDR3: TGTGCCAGCAGACTTGGAGGTTCGAACAATCAGCCCCAGCATTTT. This sequence encodes CASRLGGSNNQPQHF.

Here the CDR3 reads CSVEDNRVYGYTF. The CDR3 region has the DNA TGCAGCGTTGAAGATAACAGGGTCTATGGCTACACCTTC. The J gene is TRBJ1-2, the V gene TRBV29-1; D is possibly TRBD1 (6 bases). Trimming stripped 0 bases from V and 4 bases from J, with 9 bases between. The CDR3 runs to 13 residues. In germline, CDR1 is SQVTM, CDR2 ANQGSEA.

The rearrangement uses TRBV5-1 and TRBJ2-2; TRBD2 matches at 10 bases. The CDR3 has 17 amino acids. Germline CDR1 reads SGHRS; CDR2 reads YFSETQ. Trimming cost V 0 bases and J 1 base; bases outside gene matches: 3. The DNA for the CDR3 is TGCGCCAGCAGCTTGGGCCTAGCGGGAGTGAACACCGGGGAGCTGTTTTTT. Translated: CASSLGLAGVNTGELFF.

The V and J genes are TRBV27 and TRBJ2-7, with TRBD1 identical over 12 bases. Germline V gene data show CDR1 as MNHEY and CDR2 as SMNVEV (reference sequence). Trimming cost V 3 bases and J 9 bases; bases outside gene matches: 9. This CDR3 is 15 amino acids long. The CDR3 DNA follows: TGTGCCAGCAGTTTTACCGGGACAGGGGGCTTAAGGCAGTACTTC. Translation gives CASSFTGTGGLRQYF.

This chain uses TRBV7-2 with TRBJ1-1; D uncertain. This CDR3 has 13 residues. The V gene lost 1 base and the J gene lost 1 base, with 4 bases spanning the gap. Germline V lookup: CDR1 SGHTA, CDR2 FQGNSA. As DNA, the CDR3 is TGTGCCAGCAGCTTAGTAGCGAACACTGAAGCTTTCTTT. Its protein is CASSLVANTEAFF. Variable domain in full (rest from reference TRBV7-2 and TRBJ1-1): GAGVSQSPSNKVTEKGKDVELRCDPISGHTALYWYRQSLGQGLEFLIYFQGNSAPDKSGLPSDRFSAERTGGSVSTLTIQRTQQEDSAVYLCASSLVANTEAFFGQGTRLTVV.